This record looks at one T cell receptor (beta chain) sequence and its context. Antigen: not known. This CDR3 comprises 17 residues. V lost 0 bases to trimming and J lost 3 bases; unmatched junction nucleotides: 8. CDR1 and CDR2 (germline): SGHDT, YYEEEE. The sample comes from a study of OX40 agonist ivuxolimab in advanced cancers. The study's findings and limits: Dose levels from 0.1 to 3.0 mg/kg saw CD4+ and CD8+ blood T cells expand clonally by week 6.

TCRdb's table, derived via immunoSEQ multiplex PCR, lists solely in-frame clones and lacks some. The table records more than 45,000 clones, 86% of them present only once. Blood sampling was done at baseline, cycle 4 day 1, and cycle 7 day 1. The sequences come from CD4+ or CD8+ T cells sorted from blood, collected in a trial of the OX40 agonist ivuxolimab. This chain uses TRBV5-6 with TRBJ2-3; TRBD1 agrees at 9 bases. The receptor was derived from an adult with an advanced solid tumor such as melanoma, head and neck, liver or kidney cancer. In DNA form, the CDR3 reads TGTGCCAGCAGCTTGGACTTCACGGGACAGGGAACAGATACGCAGTATTTT. It encodes CASSLDFTGQGTDTQYF.